This TCR beta chain is from a study of blood T cell repertoires in COVID-19. Clones were sequenced by immunoSEQ multiplex PCR, and TCRdb holds only the in-frame ones, with some missing. The sample lists fewer than 85,000 clones; 73% were seen once. CDR1 and CDR2 from the germline V gene are LGHDT and YNNKEL (reference sequence). V was clipped by 6 bases and J by 4 bases, with 13 bases between them. The CDR3 runs 14 residues. The TCR comes from a man in his fifties or sixties with acute or convalescent COVID-19. The sample comprised peripheral blood. This chain joins TRBV3-1 (or the pseudogene TRBV3-2) and TRBJ1-3; D is ambiguous. Written as DNA, the CDR3 is TGTGCCAGCAGTTCTGGGGAGAAGGGAAACACCATATATTTT. Encoded protein: CASSSGEKGNTIYF.